This entry concerns a single T cell receptor (beta chain). What it recognizes is unknown. Looked up from germline, CDR1 is DFQATT and CDR2 is SNEGSKA (reference sequence). This CDR3 has 16 amino acids. V was pared by 1 base and J by 0 bases, with 8 bases of the junction left unmatched. This entry comes from a study of identical twins. General observations from the study: Out-of-frame alpha sequences shared by twins showed excess low generation probability.

TCRdb re-called the 5' RACE reads with MiXCR, one entry per CDR3 protein. The sample lists 500,000 to 600,000 distinct CDR3 sequences, 22% occurring once. The data were also submitted as part of a second study, on T cells expressing NK-cell markers.

The chain recombines TRBV20-1 with TRBJ1-1; 7 nucleotides align to TRBD1. Sequencing was carried out using CD4+ T cells sorted from blood. This TCR came from a woman in her late teens or twenties in good health. CDR3 in amino acids: CSARGLSGGMNTEAFF. DNA of the CDR3: TGCAGTGCTAGAGGGTTGTCAGGGGGGATGAACACTGAAGCTTTCTTT.